The T cell receptor beta chain under discussion was sequenced for a study of post-analysis software for immune sequencing data. Study as a whole: Recorded subtypes: relapsing-remitting, secondary progressive, progressive-relapsing; some patients unannotated. Study observations and caveats: Relative to controls, patients had a few TRBV segments at higher frequency, with TRBV5-6, TRBV5-1 and TRBV20-1 among these. Controls showed significantly higher normalized Chao1 diversity than did multiple sclerosis patients.

This clonotype showed up just a few times. The antigen remains undetermined. Unique-molecular-identifier-tagged TCR beta cDNA libraries were used. Roughly 500,000 cDNA molecules were recovered from an input of roughly 0.85 to 10 million T cells. TCRdb re-derived calls from the PCR reads in MiXCR, one entry per CDR3 protein. This sample has fewer than 850,000 distinct CDR3 sequences, with more than 45% found just once. The V gene end was trimmed by 7 bases and the J gene end by 7 bases; junction bases not matched to a gene: 11. The germline CDR1 and CDR2 sequences are MNHNY and SVGAGI (reference sequence). CDR3 length equals 16 residues.

Sequenced input: blood. The chain has TRBV6-6 and TRBJ2-1, with TRBD1 matching 12 bases. This receptor was identified in a girl between 5 and 17 years old with multiple sclerosis. The CDR3 is CASTNSGTGGLNEQFF. The CDR3 nucleotides read TGTGCCAGCACCAATTCCGGGACAGGGGGCTTGAATGAGCAGTTCTTC.